The entry below describes one TCR beta chain. Its target is unknown. CDR3 length: 16 residues. The V gene's germline CDR1 is MNHEY and CDR2 SMNVEV (reference sequence). The V segment lost 5 bases and the J segment 3 bases; nucleotides outside the gene matches: 12. Method: immunoSEQ multiplex PCR; TCRdb's copy keeps in-frame clones and lacks some. The table has around 110,000 clones, 85% to 95% seen once; the top ten hold 1.6%. These data originate in a study of T cell responses to AZD1222 COVID-19 vaccine. Study-level results: Variant regions that are unmutated are reportedly the target of nearly half of spike-specific TCRs. Most donors were white British, females outnumbered males, and clonal diversity was possibly underestimated. Across spike, vaccine-associated CD4 TCRs were found, dominant at 160-218 and 743-854.

The specimen was peripheral blood, collected 28 days after the second AZD1222 dose. The genes are TRBV27 and TRBJ2-7; 8 bases are a match to TRBD2. The receptor's source is an adult who received the AZD1222 COVID-19 vaccine. The CDR3 is CASSPPLSGRLYEQYF. CDR3 nucleotide sequence: TGTGCCAGCAGTCCCCCTCTCAGCGGGAGACTCTACGAGCAGTACTTC.